Following are 30 T cell receptor beta chains from one sample sequenced in a study of blood T cells in healthy people across ages. Using a J-beta primer mix together with a sample-barcoded 5' primer, a second PCR was run for about 6 to 11 cycles. TCRdb passed the 5' RACE reads through MiXCR, listing each CDR3 protein once. The sample lists approximately 1.5 million distinct CDR3 sequences, 34% occurring once. The specimen was blood. The receptors derive from a woman under 40 in good health.

The chain carries TRBV18 and TRBJ2-7, with TRBD1 as a possible D gene (5 bases). The V gene's germline CDR1 is KGHSH and CDR2 LQKENI. Trimming removed 0 bases from V and 6 bases from J, with 12 bases in between. CDR3 length equals 14 residues. The CDR3 coding sequence is TGTGCCAGCTCACCACCTCAGGGTTGGACCGAGCAGTACTTC. It is translated as CASSPPQGWTEQYF.

A few counts support this clonotype. This rearrangement joins TRBV29-1 to TRBJ1-2, with 8 positions matching TRBD1. From germline, CDR1 is SQVTM and CDR2 ANQGSEA. The length of the CDR3 is 14 residues. After removal of 5 bases from V and 8 bases from J, the junction contained 13 bases not matched to a gene. The CDR3 spells CSVLEGQGARGYTF. DNA of the CDR3: TGCAGCGTTCTCGAGGGGCAGGGGGCAAGGGGCTACACCTTC.

V gene TRBV5-1 combines with J gene TRBJ2-1; TRBD2 matches 15 bases. The CDR3 loop spans 16 amino acids. CDR1 and CDR2 (germline): SGHRS, YFSETQ. With 4 bases clipped from V and 9 bases from J, the junction kept 8 bases outside the gene matches. The CDR3 spells CASSTGLAGGPGEQFF. The CDR3 bases are TGCGCCAGCAGCACCGGACTAGCGGGGGGGCCGGGTGAGCAGTTCTTC.

The V and J genes are TRBV18 and TRBJ1-4; 8 bases are a match to TRBD1. The length of the CDR3 is 16 residues. Germline values: CDR1 KGHSH, CDR2 LQKENI. Trimming cost V 3 bases and J 4 bases; bases outside gene matches: 7. The CDR3, as DNA: TGTGCCAGCTCACCTCTGACAGGGGCGCTTAATGAAAAACTGTTTTTT. It specifies CASSPLTGALNEKLFF. Supplemented by reference TRBV18 and TRBJ1-4, the full variable domain reads NAGVMQNPRHLVRRRGQEARLRCSPMKGHSHVYWYRQLPEEGLKFMVYLQKENIIDESGMPKERFSAEFPKEGPSILRIQQVVRGDSAAYFCASSPLTGALNEKLFFGSGTQLSVL.

The J gene is TRBJ2-3, the V gene TRBV12-3 or TRBV12-4, with D unresolved. The CDR3 length is 12 residues. Trimming took off 5 bases at V and 6 bases at J, with 9 bases between the two ends. The CDR3 here is CASSPRYDTQYF. In DNA, the CDR3 is TGTGCCAGCAGTCCGAGATATGATACGCAGTATTTT.

On this clonotype itself: This clone may be a read error of a much larger clone one base away. The J gene is TRBJ2-1, the V gene TRBV27; the D gene is possibly TRBD2 (6 bases). The V gene lost 10 bases and the J gene lost 5 bases, with 24 bases spanning the gap. Germline V lookup: CDR1 MNHEY, CDR2 SMNVEV (reference sequence). The CDR3 is 16 amino acids. This CDR3 is CANSPLGARGNNEQFF. The CDR3 nucleotides read TGTGCCAACAGCCCACTAGGGGCGCGGGGAAACAATGAGCAGTTCTTC.

This chain joins TRBV11-2 and TRBJ1-4; 7 nucleotides match TRBD1. Unmatched junction bases numbered 6, after V lost 1 base and J lost 4 bases. The length of the CDR3 is 16 residues. The germline CDR1 and CDR2 sequences are SGHAT and FQNNGV. CDR3 sequence (DNA): TGTGCCAGCAGCTTAGGCCGGACAGGCCATAATGAAAAACTGTTTTTT. Protein sequence: CASSLGRTGHNEKLFF.

This clonotype was seen more than once but under ten times. The chain joins TRBV20-1 to TRBJ2-5; possible D gene TRBD2, 5 bases. TRBJ2-7 matches the DNA end more closely, so the J call is doubtful. The CDR3 is 14 residues long. Germline V lookup: CDR1 DFQATT, CDR2 SNEGSKA (reference sequence). The CDR3, as DNA: TGCAGTGCTAGAGATCTAGCTGTCTCCCTCGAGCAGTACTTC. Its translation: CSARDLAVSLEQYF.

CDR3 in DNA: TGTGCCAGCAGCGTAGGGGGAAAGCCCCTCCACTTT. Protein product: CASSVGGKPLHF. The chain combines TRBV9 with TRBJ1-6; D is uncertain. Germline V gene data show CDR1 as SGDLS and CDR2 as YYNGEE. This CDR3 region has 12 residues. V lost 0 bases and J lost 13, with 8 bases in between.

Points on this clonotype: Compared with germline, one end of the junction differs, possibly owing to a read error. The V gene is TRBV2, the J gene TRBJ2-6; 8 bases fit TRBD1. Germline V gives CDR1 SNHLY, CDR2 FYNNEI. This CDR3 is 17 amino acids long. CDR3 sequence reads: CASSVPGGFNGTNVLTF. CDR3 DNA: TGTGCCAGCAGTGTGCCAGGGGGCTTCAATGGGACCAACGTCCTGACTTTC.

The chain combines TRBV4-2 with TRBJ2-7; D is perhaps TRBD2 (5 bases). The CDR3 sequence is 12 residues long. Per germline, CDR1 LGHNA and CDR2 YNFKEQ. V was cut by 7 bases and J by 7 bases, with 14 bases left in between. The DNA for the CDR3 is TGTGCCAGCAACCCAGAACGCGGGGAGCAGTACTTC. As protein: CASNPERGEQYF.

This clonotype was seen at least ten times. This chain uses TRBV2 with TRBJ1-4; D remains unclear. The CDR3 loop spans 14 amino acids. Germline assignment: CDR1 SNHLY and CDR2 FYNNEI. Deletions cut 4 bases from V and 7 bases from J, with 13 bases between. The CDR3 DNA follows: TGTGCCAGCAGTGGCGGGGATCTCGGTGAAAAACTGTTTTTT. It translates to CASSGGDLGEKLFF.

The rearrangement joins TRBV7-8 to TRBJ2-7, with 12 bases matching TRBD2. Germline values: CDR1 SGHVS, CDR2 FQNEAQ. Trimming cost V 4 bases and J 4 bases; bases outside gene matches: 11. This CDR3 has 17 residues. The CDR3 here is CASSSQLLAGGLYEQYF. The CDR3 bases are TGTGCCAGCAGCTCGCAATTACTAGCGGGGGGCCTGTACGAGCAGTACTTC.

The table lists this clonotype with many counts. V usage is TRBV7-3 and J usage is TRBJ2-3, with 10 bases identical to TRBD2. The V segment lost 6 bases and the J segment 0 bases; nucleotides outside the gene matches: 9. CDR1 is SGHTA, CDR2 FQGTGA, per germline. The CDR3 covers 17 residues. For the CDR3, the DNA is TGTGCCAGCAGACCTGAAGCGGGGGGGACAAGCACAGATACGCAGTATTTT. The encoded protein is CASRPEAGGTSTDTQYF.

The chain uses TRBV7-9 and TRBJ2-1, with unresolved D. V lost 5 bases and J 7 bases, leaving 15 bases between the germline ends. The CDR3 has 14 residues. Germline V gene sequence: CDR1 SEHNR, CDR2 FQNEAQ (reference sequence). CDR3 loop: CASSLENKVNEQFF. Here the CDR3 DNA reads TGTGCCAGCAGCCTAGAAAATAAAGTTAATGAGCAGTTCTTC.

CDR3 protein: CASSFNGDYEQYF. The CDR3 DNA is TGTGCCAGCAGTTTTAACGGAGACTACGAGCAGTACTTC. The V and J genes are TRBV12-3 or TRBV12-4 and TRBJ2-4; D call uncertain. The DNA end lines up better with TRBJ2-7; the J call may be wrong. The CDR3 extends over 13 amino acids.

The CDR3 sequence is CASSPGGGGSSNYGYTF. The CDR3 DNA reads as TGTGCCAGCAGTCCCGGTGGTGGGGGTTCTTCTAACTATGGCTACACCTTC. The rearrangement joins TRBV12-3 or TRBV12-4 to TRBJ1-2; tentatively, D is TRBD1 (5 bases). There are 17 residues in the CDR3. V lost 5 bases to trimming and J lost 0 bases, with 19 bases between them.

The genes are TRBV9 and TRBJ1-1; perhaps TRBD1 as D (5 bases). The CDR3 covers 16 residues. Germline CDR1 is SGDLS and CDR2 is YYNGEE. V lost 0 bases and J 1 base, leaving 13 bases between the germline ends. CDR3 region: CASSVGGDRRNTEAFF. The CDR3 nucleotides are TGTGCCAGCAGCGTAGGCGGGGACCGAAGGAACACTGAAGCTTTCTTT. Drawing the rest from reference TRBV9 and TRBJ1-1, the complete variable domain is DSGVTQTPKHLITATGQRVTLRCSPRSGDLSVYWYQQSLDQGLQFLIQYYNGEERAKGNILERFSAQQFPDLHSELNLSSLELGDSALYFCASSVGGDRRNTEAFFGQGTRLTVV.

This clonotype was counted between two and nine times. V usage is TRBV27 and J usage is TRBJ2-3, with 13 bases fitting TRBD2. Unmatched junction bases numbered 8, after V lost 11 bases and J lost 0 bases. Germline CDR1 MNHEY, CDR2 SMNVEV (reference sequence). The CDR3 has 16 residues. The CDR3 region is CAATSGRAFSTDTQYF. Here the CDR3 DNA reads TGTGCCGCTACTAGCGGGAGGGCCTTCAGCACAGATACGCAGTATTTT.

The chain recombines TRBV6-2 or TRBV6-3 with TRBJ2-7; 10 positions agree with TRBD2. The CDR3 has 13 amino acids. Germline CDR1 and CDR2: MNHEY and SVGEGT. V was pared by 6 bases and J by 4 bases, with 3 bases of the junction left unmatched. CDR3 amino acids: CASRQREGYEQYF. In DNA, the CDR3 is TGTGCCAGCAGGCAGCGGGAGGGGTACGAGCAGTACTTC.

J is TRBJ2-1 and V is TRBV5-1, with 8 bases matching TRBD1. CDR1 and CDR2 from the germline V gene are SGHRS and YFSETQ. V shed 5 bases, J shed 0 bases, and the junction held 7 bases outside the gene matches. CDR3 length equals 16 residues. CDR3 in amino acids: CASRFDRGSSYNEQFF. CDR3 bases: TGCGCCAGCAGATTTGACAGGGGAAGCTCCTACAATGAGCAGTTCTTC.

The CDR3 nucleotides read TGTGCCAGCATCGGAGGGGGTAGCGGGACCTCCTACAATGAGCAGTTCTTC. It is translated as CASIGGGSGTSYNEQFF. This chain uses TRBV6-2 or TRBV6-3 with TRBJ2-1, with 8 bases identical to TRBD2. The V segment lost 7 bases and the J segment 0 bases; nucleotides outside the gene matches: 11. Per the germline V gene, CDR1 is MNHEY and CDR2 is SVGEGT. CDR3 length: 17 amino acids.

The rearrangement joins TRBV27 to TRBJ2-5, with 7 bases aligning to TRBD1. The closer fit of TRBJ2-7 to the DNA end suggests the J call may be wrong. The CDR3 spans 13 residues. Germline CDR1 and CDR2: MNHEY and SMNVEV (reference sequence). CDR3 nucleotide sequence: TGTGCCAGCAGTTTTCTGACAGGGTCCGAGCAGTACTTC. It codes for CASSFLTGSEQYF.

In its sample, this clonotype was seen a few times. CDR3 DNA: TGCGCCAGCAGCTTGAGGGCGGGAGGTGGCAATGAGCAGTTCTTC. This gives the protein CASSLRAGGGNEQFF. The rearrangement joins TRBV5-1 to TRBJ2-1, with 8 bases matching TRBD2. V lost 1 base to trimming and J lost 6 bases; unmatched junction nucleotides: 6. The CDR3 is 15 amino acids. The V gene's germline CDR1 is SGHRS and CDR2 YFSETQ. The full variable domain, with the rest looked up from reference TRBV5-1 and TRBJ2-1, is KAGVTQTPRYLIKTRGQQVTLSCSPISGHRSVSWYQQTPGQGLQFLFEYFSETQRNKGNFPGRFSGRQFSNSRSEMNVSTLELGDSALYLCASSLRAGGGNEQFFGPGTRLTVL.

For this clonotype: This clone may be a read error of a much larger clone one base away. The CDR3: CASSLGAVTGTQYF. CDR3 DNA sequence: TGTGCCAGCAGCTTAGGAGCGGTCACAGGTACGCAGTATTTT. The chain joins TRBV7-2 to TRBJ2-3; the D gene could be TRBD1 or TRBD2 (5 bases each). Germline V lookup: CDR1 SGHTA, CDR2 FQGNSA. The CDR3 runs 14 residues.

This rearrangement joins TRBV30 to TRBJ2-1; D not certain. V lost 2 bases and J lost 7, with 9 bases in between. This CDR3 has 12 amino acids. CDR1 is GTSNPN and CDR2 is SVGIG in the germline V gene (reference sequence). The CDR3, as DNA: TGTGCCTGGAGTCCCAGTGGGAATGAGCAGTTCTTC. This encodes CAWSPSGNEQFF.

Concerning this clonotype: Here the CDR3 omits its conserved ending phenylalanine or tryptophan, so a read error is the likely source. This chain joins TRBV7-2 and TRBJ2-7; D call uncertain. Germline CDR1 reads SGHTA; CDR2 reads FQGNSA. The CDR3 runs to 13 residues. V was pared by 1 base and J by 6 bases, with 10 bases between. The CDR3 loop reads CASSLVWGGEQYS. Written as DNA, the CDR3 is TGTGCCAGCAGCTTAGTTTGGGGTGGCGAGCAGTACTCC.

The chain is built from TRBV27 and TRBJ2-7, with 9 bases identical to TRBD1. With V trimmed by 6 bases and J by 6 bases, 12 bases remained unmatched. CDR3 length: 15 residues. Germline-derived CDR1 and CDR2 are MNHEY and SMNVEV (reference sequence). The DNA for the CDR3 is TGTGCCAGCAGCTACTCTGGGACAGGGAAAGGCGAGCAGTACTTC. This encodes CASSYSGTGKGEQYF.

Ten or more counts support this clonotype. The genes are TRBV29-1 and TRBJ2-6; D gene ambiguous. The V end lost 7 bases, the J end lost 4 bases, and 23 bases lay between the germline ends. This CDR3 is built from 17 residues. CDR1 is SQVTM and CDR2 is ANQGSEA in the germline V gene. CDR3 region: CSAKGHSQGYGANVLTF. The CDR3, as DNA: TGCAGCGCCAAGGGTCACTCCCAAGGATACGGGGCCAACGTCCTGACTTTC.

This clonotype was observed at least ten times. A junction boundary mismatches the germline segment, possibly from a read error. The J gene is TRBJ2-7, the V gene TRBV12-3 or TRBV12-4, with TRBD2 identical over 8 bases. This CDR3 comprises 14 residues. The CDR3 protein is CASSIAGTVGEQYF. The CDR3 nucleotides read TGTGCCAGCAGTATAGCGGGAACCGTGGGGGAGCAGTACTTC.